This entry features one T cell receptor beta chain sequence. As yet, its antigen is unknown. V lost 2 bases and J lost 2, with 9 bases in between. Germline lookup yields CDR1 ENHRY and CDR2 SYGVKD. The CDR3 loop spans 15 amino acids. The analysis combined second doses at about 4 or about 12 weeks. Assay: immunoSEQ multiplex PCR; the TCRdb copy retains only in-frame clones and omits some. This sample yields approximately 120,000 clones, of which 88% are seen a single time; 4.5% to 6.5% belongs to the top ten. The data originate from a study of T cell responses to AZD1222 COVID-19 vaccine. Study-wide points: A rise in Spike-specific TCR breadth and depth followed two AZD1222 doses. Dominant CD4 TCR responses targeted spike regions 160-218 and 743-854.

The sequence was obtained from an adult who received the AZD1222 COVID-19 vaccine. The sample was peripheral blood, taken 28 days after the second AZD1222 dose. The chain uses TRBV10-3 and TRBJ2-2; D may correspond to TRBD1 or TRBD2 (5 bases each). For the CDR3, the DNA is TGTGCCATCAGTGAGCGGGACGGCAACACCGGGGAGCTGTTTTTT. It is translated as CAISERDGNTGELFF.